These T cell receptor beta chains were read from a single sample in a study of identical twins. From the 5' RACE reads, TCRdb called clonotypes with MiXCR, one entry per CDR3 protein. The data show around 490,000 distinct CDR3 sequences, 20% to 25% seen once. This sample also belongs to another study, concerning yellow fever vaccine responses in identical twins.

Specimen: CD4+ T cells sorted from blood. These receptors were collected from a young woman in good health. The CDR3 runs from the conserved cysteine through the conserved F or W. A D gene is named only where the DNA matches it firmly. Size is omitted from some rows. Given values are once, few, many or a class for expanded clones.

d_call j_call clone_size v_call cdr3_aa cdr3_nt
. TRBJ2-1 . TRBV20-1 CSASPGNEQFF TGCAGTGCTAGCCCGGGGAATGAGCAGTTCTTC
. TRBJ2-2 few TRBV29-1 CSVALWTTTGELFF TGCAGCGTTGCCCTTTGGACTACCACCGGGGAGCTGTTTTTT
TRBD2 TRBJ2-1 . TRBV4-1 CASSQGMASGSIHNEQFF TGCGCCAGCAGCCAAGGGATGGCTAGCGGGAGTATTCACAATGAGCAGTTCTTC
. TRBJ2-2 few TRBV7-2 CASSSGLGPGELFF TGTGCCAGCAGCTCCGGACTTGGGCCCGGGGAGCTGTTTTTT
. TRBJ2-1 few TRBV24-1 CATSGQPLSYNEQFF TGTGCCACCAGCGGCCAACCCCTCTCCTACAATGAGCAGTTCTTC
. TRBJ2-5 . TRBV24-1 CATSDSYRDEMTQYF TGTGCCACCAGTGATTCTTACAGGGACGAGATGACCCAGTACTTC
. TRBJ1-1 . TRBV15 CATNGEGRFDTEAFF TGTGCCACAAACGGGGAGGGGAGGTTTGACACTGAAGCTTTCTTT
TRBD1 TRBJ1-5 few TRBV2 CASSEADRDEQPQHF TGTGCCAGCAGTGAAGCCGACAGGGATGAACAGCCCCAGCATTTT
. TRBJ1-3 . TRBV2 CASGNHESSGNTIYF TGTGCCAGCGGAAACCATGAGAGCTCTGGAAACACCATATATTTT
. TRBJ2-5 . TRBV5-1 CASSLAGNQETQYF TGCGCCAGCAGCTTGGCCGGGAATCAAGAGACCCAGTACTTC
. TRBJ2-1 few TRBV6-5 CASSTDLVGGGRNEQFF TGTGCCAGCAGTACCGACCTTGTGGGGGGGGGCCGCAATGAGCAGTTCTTC
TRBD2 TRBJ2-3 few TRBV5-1 CASSLTTSASTDTQYF TGCGCCAGCAGCTTGACGACTAGCGCGAGCACAGATACGCAGTATTTT
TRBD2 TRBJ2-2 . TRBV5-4 CASSYPPDGLAGEGTGELFF TGTGCCAGCAGCTACCCCCCTGACGGACTAGCGGGAGAAGGGACCGGGGAGCTGTTTTTT
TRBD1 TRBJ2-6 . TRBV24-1 CATSASGTGSSGANVLTF TGTGCCACCAGTGCCTCCGGGACAGGCAGCTCTGGGGCCAACGTCCTGACTTTC
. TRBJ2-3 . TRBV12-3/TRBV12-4 CASSPLGGISTDTQYF TGTGCCAGCAGCCCACTCGGGGGTATTAGCACAGATACGCAGTATTTT
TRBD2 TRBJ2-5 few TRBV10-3 CAISPSGEETQYF TGTGCCATCAGTCCGAGCGGGGAAGAGACCCAGTACTTC
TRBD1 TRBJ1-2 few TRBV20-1 CRVQGAVYGYTF TGCAGGGTACAGGGGGCCGTCTATGGCTACACCTTC
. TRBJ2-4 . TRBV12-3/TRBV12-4 CASSLDYLGEAKNIQYF TGTGCCAGCAGTTTGGACTACCTAGGTGAAGCCAAAAACATTCAGTACTTC
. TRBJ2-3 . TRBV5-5 CASSFYRAVDTQYF TGTGCCAGCAGCTTCTACAGGGCGGTAGATACGCAGTATTTT
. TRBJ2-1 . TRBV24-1 CATSIIGPVGNEQFF TGTGCCACCAGTATCATAGGCCCCGTCGGGAATGAGCAGTTCTTC
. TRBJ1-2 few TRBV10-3 CAISDPVWGYTF TGTGCCATCAGTGACCCCGTCTGGGGCTACACCTTC
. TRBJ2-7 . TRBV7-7 CASSLSDQQGYEQYF TGTGCCAGCAGCTTGAGCGATCAGCAGGGCTACGAGCAGTACTTC
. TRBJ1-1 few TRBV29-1 CSAIGVSEAFF TGCAGCGCGATAGGTGTATCTGAAGCTTTCTTT
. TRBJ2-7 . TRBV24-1 CATQGGTTYEQYF TGTGCCACCCAGGGCGGGACAACGTACGAGCAGTACTTC
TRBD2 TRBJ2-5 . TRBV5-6 CASSSTTSGRLEETQYF TGTGCCAGCAGCTCCACGACTAGCGGGAGGCTAGAGGAGACCCAGTACTTC
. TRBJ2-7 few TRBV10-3 CAISQVYEQYF TGTGCCATCAGTCAGGTCTACGAGCAGTACTTC
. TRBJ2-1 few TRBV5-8 CASSLMGVSYNEQFF TGTGCCAGCAGCTTGATGGGGGTTTCCTACAATGAGCAGTTCTTC
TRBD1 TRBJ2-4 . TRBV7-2 CASSSAYDRGPFGDF TGTGCCAGCAGCTCGGCCTATGACAGGGGACCGTTCGGGGACTTC
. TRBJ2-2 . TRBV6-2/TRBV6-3 CASSYEVRSHNGELFF TGTGCCAGCAGTTACGAGGTCAGATCTCATAACGGGGAGCTGTTTTTT
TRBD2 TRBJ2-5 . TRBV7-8 CASSLSPGLAAGETQYF TGTGCCAGCAGCTTATCCCCCGGACTAGCTGCTGGAGAGACCCAGTACTTC
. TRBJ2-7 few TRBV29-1 CSVALGIYEQYF TGCAGCGTCGCCCTCGGGATCTACGAGCAGTACTTC
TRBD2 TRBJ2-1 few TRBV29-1 CSAASIAGGNEQFF TGCAGCGCCGCATCCATAGCGGGAGGGAATGAGCAGTTCTTC
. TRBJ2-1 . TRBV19 CASSPRGAAEQFF TGTGCCAGCAGCCCCCGGGGGGCGGCTGAGCAGTTCTTC
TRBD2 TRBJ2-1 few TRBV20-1 CSARAKLAGGNEQFF TGCAGTGCTAGAGCGAAACTAGCGGGAGGTAATGAGCAGTTCTTC
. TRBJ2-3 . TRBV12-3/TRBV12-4 CAGSGGQKRGTDTQYF TGTGCCGGCAGTGGAGGACAGAAGCGAGGCACAGATACGCAGTATTTT
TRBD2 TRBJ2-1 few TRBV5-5 CASSLLTSQIGQFF TGTGCCAGCAGCTTGTTGACTAGCCAAATTGGGCAGTTCTTC
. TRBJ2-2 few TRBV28 CASSSTGRTPGELFF TGTGCCAGCAGTTCTACGGGACGTACCCCCGGGGAGCTGTTTTTT
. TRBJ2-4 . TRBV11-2 CASSPGGENIQYF TGTGCCAGCAGTCCAGGGGGGGAAAACATTCAGTACTTC
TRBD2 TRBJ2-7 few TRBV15 CATSTEREGYEQYF TGTGCCACCAGCACTGAGCGGGAGGGCTACGAGCAGTACTTC
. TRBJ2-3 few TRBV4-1 CATNLWWGDTDTQYF TGCGCCACCAACTTATGGTGGGGGGACACAGATACGCAGTATTTT
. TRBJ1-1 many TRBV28 CASRARAGMAFF TGTGCCAGCAGGGCACGGGCCGGGATGGCTTTCTTT
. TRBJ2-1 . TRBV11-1 CASSLAGSAGSSYNEQFF TGTGCCAGCAGCTTAGCCGGTTCAGCGGGCAGCTCCTACAATGAGCAGTTCTTC
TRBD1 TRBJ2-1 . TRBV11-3 CASSSGQGRTNEQFF TGTGCCAGCAGCTCCGGACAGGGGCGCACCAATGAGCAGTTCTTC
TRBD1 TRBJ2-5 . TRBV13 CASSQNRGQETQYF TGTGCCAGCAGCCAAAACAGGGGGCAAGAGACCCAGTACTTC
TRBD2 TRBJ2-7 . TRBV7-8 CASSPLGLAGYYEQYF TGTGCCAGCAGCCCCCTAGGACTAGCGGGCTACTACGAGCAGTACTTC
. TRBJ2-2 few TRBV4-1 CASSQEGWLNTGELFF TGCGCCAGCAGCCAAGAAGGTTGGCTAAACACCGGGGAGCTGTTTTTT
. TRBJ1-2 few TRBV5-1 CASSDNQGFDGYTF TGCGCCAGCAGCGATAACCAGGGATTTGATGGCTACACCTTC
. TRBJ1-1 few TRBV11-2 CASSPKGGSNTEAFF TGTGCCAGCAGCCCGAAGGGGGGATCGAACACTGAAGCTTTCTTT
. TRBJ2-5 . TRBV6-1 CASLGSGPQETQYF TGTGCCAGCCTTGGATCAGGGCCCCAAGAGACCCAGTACTTC
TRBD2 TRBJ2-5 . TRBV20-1 CSARGVGGGQETQYF TGCAGTGCTAGAGGAGTTGGGGGGGGCCAAGAGACCCAGTACTTC
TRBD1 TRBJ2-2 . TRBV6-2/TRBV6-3 CASSWTGGRGNTGELFF TGTGCCAGCAGCTGGACAGGGGGTCGGGGAAACACCGGGGAGCTGTTTTTT
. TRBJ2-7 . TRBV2 CASSEFHEQYF TGTGCCAGCAGTGAATTCCACGAGCAGTACTTC
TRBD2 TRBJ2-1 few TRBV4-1 CASSQLAGVFDEQFF TGCGCCAGCAGCCAACTAGCGGGAGTTTTCGATGAGCAGTTCTTC
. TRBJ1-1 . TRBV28 CASSFKGFQAAFF TGTGCCAGCAGTTTTAAGGGCTTTCAGGCCGCTTTCTTT
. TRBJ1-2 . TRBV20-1 CSASRTDNYGYTF TGCAGTGCTAGCAGGACAGATAACTATGGCTACACCTTC